What follows describes a single T cell receptor beta chain. Its cognate antigen is unknown. This same CDR3 is encoded by further DNA sequences in the sample. Each of the donors was a healthy adult who was HIV-negative and had not had a recent acute infection or vaccination. CD4+ cells were split into CD45RA+ naive and CD45RA-negative memory subsets. The table came from immunoSEQ multiplex PCR; TCRdb's copy has only in-frame clones and leaves some out. The data contain around 2.5 million clones, approximately 94% of them singletons. The CDR3 runs 13 residues. V gave up 7 bases and J gave up 5 bases; unmatched junction bases: 6. CDR1 and CDR2 (germline): SNHLY, FYNNEI. The source of the sample is a study of shared clonotypes between healthy human individuals. General study results and limits: It was the non-shared clonotypes that had lower generation probabilities than clonotypes shared by all four donors. Larger estimated richness was generally seen in naive subsets than in memory subsets.

The clonotype comes from a young man in good health. Some clones in this sample may be carry-over from other donors' samples. The chain uses TRBV2 and TRBJ2-5, with 8 bases fitting TRBD1. Sequenced material: naive CD4+ T cells from PBMCs. Subset noted: CD45RA+ positively selected. The CDR3 loop reads CASTRQGMETQYF. CDR3 nucleotides: TGTGCCAGCACCCGACAGGGGATGGAGACCCAGTACTTC.